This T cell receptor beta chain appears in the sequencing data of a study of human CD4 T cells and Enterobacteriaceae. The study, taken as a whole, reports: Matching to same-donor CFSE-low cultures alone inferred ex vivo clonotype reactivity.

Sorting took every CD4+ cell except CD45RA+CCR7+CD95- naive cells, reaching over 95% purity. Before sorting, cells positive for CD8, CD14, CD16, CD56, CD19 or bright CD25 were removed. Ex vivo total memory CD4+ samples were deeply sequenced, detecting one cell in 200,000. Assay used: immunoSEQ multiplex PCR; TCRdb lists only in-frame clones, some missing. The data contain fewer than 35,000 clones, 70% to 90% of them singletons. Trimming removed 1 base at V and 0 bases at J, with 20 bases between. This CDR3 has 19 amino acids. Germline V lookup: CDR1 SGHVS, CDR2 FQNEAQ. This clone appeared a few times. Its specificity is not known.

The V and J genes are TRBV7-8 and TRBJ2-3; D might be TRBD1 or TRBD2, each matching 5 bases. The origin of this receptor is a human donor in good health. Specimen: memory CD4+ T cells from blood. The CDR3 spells CASSLDRGLIVDSTDTQYF. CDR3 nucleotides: TGTGCCAGCAGCTTAGATCGGGGCCTAATCGTCGATAGCACAGATACGCAGTATTTT.